These 4 T cell receptor beta chains were all obtained from the same sample, sequenced in a study of blood T cells in healthy people across ages. A second PCR, run for about 7 to 11 cycles, used a sample-barcoded 5' primer plus a J-beta primer mix. TCRdb processed the 5' RACE reads anew with MiXCR; each CDR3 protein has one entry. Of fewer than 2,000,000 distinct CDR3 sequences listed, almost 35% are singletons. The sample consisted of blood. The receptors derive from a woman aged 25 to 45 in good health.

A few counts support this clonotype. The genes are TRBV3-1 and TRBJ2-6; D gene ambiguous. The CDR3 has 12 amino acids. CDR1 LGHDT and CDR2 YNNKEL come from the germline V gene (reference sequence). V was clipped by 0 bases and J by 15 bases, with 9 bases between them. This CDR3 is CASSQDSDDLTF. CDR3 bases: TGTGCCAGCAGCCAAGATTCGGATGACCTGACTTTC. Full variable domain (remainder filled in from reference TRBV3-1 and TRBJ2-6): DTAVSQTPKYLVTQMGNDKSIKCEQNLGHDTMYWYKQDSKKFLKIMFSYNNKELIINETVPNRFSPKSPDKAHLNLHINSLELGDSAVYFCASSQDSDDLTFGAGSRLTVL.

This rearrangement joins TRBV3-1 to TRBJ1-1; tentative D call: TRBD1 (5 bases). Germline loops: CDR1 LGHDT, CDR2 YNNKEL (reference sequence). There are 15 residues in the CDR3. Trimming removed 0 bases from V and 3 bases from J, with 11 bases in between. CDR3: CASSQDVGHYTEAFF. The CDR3 DNA follows: TGTGCCAGCAGCCAAGATGTTGGACATTACACTGAAGCTTTCTTT. Supplemented by reference TRBV3-1 and TRBJ1-1, the full variable domain reads DTAVSQTPKYLVTQMGNDKSIKCEQNLGHDTMYWYKQDSKKFLKIMFSYNNKELIINETVPNRFSPKSPDKAHLNLHINSLELGDSAVYFCASSQDVGHYTEAFFGQGTRLTVV.

V usage is TRBV5-1 and J usage is TRBJ2-2, with a possible D match to TRBD1 (6 bases). Germline lookup yields CDR1 SGHRS and CDR2 YFSETQ. CDR3 length equals 15 residues. V dropped 6 bases and J dropped 4 bases, with 16 bases sitting between them. The CDR3: CASTMDSSSTGELFF. The CDR3 DNA follows: TGCGCCAGCACCATGGACAGTTCGAGCACCGGGGAGCTGTTTTTT.

In this sample, this clonotype turned up a few times. V and J are TRBV27 and TRBJ2-5; D call uncertain. CDR3 size: 13 residues. V lost 1 base and J lost 5, with 8 bases in between. Germline V gene lookup returns CDR1 MNHEY and CDR2 SMNVEV (reference sequence). This CDR3 reads CASSLYIGETQYF. In nucleotides, the CDR3 is TGTGCCAGCAGTTTATATATAGGGGAGACCCAGTACTTC.